This TCR beta chain was identified in a study of radiation and T cells in renal cell carcinoma (dated by TCRdb to 2018 to 2020). A note on the overall study: TCR beta sequencing covered fewer than 60 samples in total, comprising some 25 tumors and roughly 27 peripheral blood samples. The final blood draw took place at 4 weeks after radiation, the same time as nephrectomy. A total of 4 million to 5 million unique CDR3 nucleotide sequences, encoding some 2,700,000 unique CDR3 amino acid sequences, were found across all 50 or so samples.

Read against the paper, the sample's time point label means: blood 4 weeks post-SBRT, at nephrectomy. This sample's treatment or condition label indicates: 15 Gy SBRT to primary tumor, nephrectomy 4 weeks later. The samples were obtained from a clinical trial, where primary renal cell carcinomas were treated with 15 Gy stereotactic body radiation therapy and then removed by nephrectomy 4 weeks afterward. To follow tumor-enriched clonotypes, peripheral blood was collected serially from radiation-treated patients at baseline and again at 2 weeks and 4 weeks after SBRT. Every patient's renal cell carcinoma showed clear cell pathology. The QIAamp DNA Blood Mini Kit (Qiagen) was used to prepare genomic DNA for TCR sequencing. The analyses included only samples that passed all quality control checks. The CDR3 goes from the cysteine to the phenylalanine over 14 residues. Kept here is only the CDR3 DNA, which spans 42 bases and is read in frame from base 1. V is pruned by 5 bases and J by 8 bases, leaving 5 bases of the junction without a gene match. From the germline V gene (reference sequence), CDR1 is SEHNR and CDR2 is FQNEAQ.

Worth noting for this clone: The clone's antigen remains unknown. Base qualities were left out, and no much larger clone turns up one base away.

Here is what the overall study found, with its caveats: Changes in the blood repertoire were not tracked past 4 weeks after treatment. Top tumor clonotypes rose in blood from baseline to 2 weeks post-radiation, then contracted by 4 weeks, suggesting transient expansion of tumor-resident clones. With a single-armed trial design, the study had no way to address how radiation dose or scheduling affects the TCR repertoire. Because no pretreatment tumor biopsies were available, whether clonotypes were present in the tumor at baseline could not be determined.

The immunoSEQ kit was used, according to the manufacturer's recommendations, to generate TCR beta libraries from genomic DNA. To prepare the libraries, a first multiplex PCR with proprietary primers was run, followed by a second PCR that added unique barcodes, and a bead cleanup was done after each round. Each sample batch included a kit-provided positive control reaction and a negative control reaction. The final libraries were assessed on an Agilent 4200 TapeStation D1000 ScreenTape, pooled by volume, and quantified by qPCR. Sequencing was performed on an Illumina NextSeq500 with a MidOutput 150-cycle cartridge, and 156 Read1 and 15 Index1 cycles were run with kit custom primers. The pooled library was loaded at roughly 0.93 pM, with an approximately 20% PhiX control spiked in. From the authors' description of their analysis: The vendor-processed data were analyzed in R, and a clonotype was defined as all T cells that share the same CDR3 nucleotide sequence. In the clone abundance analyses, frequencies were normalized to the 10,000 most abundant clones in each sample. Public T cell clones, which averaged fewer than five per sample, were excluded before analysis. An abundance difference of at least 32-fold between compartments was the criterion for calling clonotypes tumor-enriched or baseline blood-enriched. A beta-binomial differential abundance model was applied to find clonotypes that expanded or contracted between blood time points. Tumor-blood repertoire similarity was measured with the Baroni-Urbani and Buser coefficient, and groups were compared using two-tailed Wilcoxon tests in R. The source is immuneACCESS, and TCRdb retained only in-frame sequences with V and J called. Part of the clones is not carried over; for the studies checked, unresolved V genes explain less than half of this, and the remainder is unexplained. For V, J and clone size, that table is used; D and trimming come from the DNA. A total of over 60,000 clones appear in this sample, 75% to 90% of them only once. The top ten constitute over 2% of the sample.

The chain employs TRBV7-9 and TRBJ1-4, with TRBD1 identical over 10 junction bases. This sequence originates from a woman aged 55-69 years with renal cell carcinoma. The starting material was blood, obtained from a patient whose treatment included radiotherapy and nephrectomy. The nucleotide sequence is TGTGCCAGCAGCAAGACAGGGGGCAGGGAAAAACTGTTTTTT. Translated, it gives CASSKTGGREKLFF. The full variable domain, with segments outside the CDR3 supplied by the reference TRBV7-9 and TRBJ1-4 proteins, appears as DTGVSQNPRHKITKRGQNVTFRCDPISEHNRLYWYRQTLGQGPEFLTYFQNEAQLEKSRLLSDRFSAERPKGSFSTLEIQRTEQGDSAMYLCASSKTGGREKLFFGSGTQLSVL.